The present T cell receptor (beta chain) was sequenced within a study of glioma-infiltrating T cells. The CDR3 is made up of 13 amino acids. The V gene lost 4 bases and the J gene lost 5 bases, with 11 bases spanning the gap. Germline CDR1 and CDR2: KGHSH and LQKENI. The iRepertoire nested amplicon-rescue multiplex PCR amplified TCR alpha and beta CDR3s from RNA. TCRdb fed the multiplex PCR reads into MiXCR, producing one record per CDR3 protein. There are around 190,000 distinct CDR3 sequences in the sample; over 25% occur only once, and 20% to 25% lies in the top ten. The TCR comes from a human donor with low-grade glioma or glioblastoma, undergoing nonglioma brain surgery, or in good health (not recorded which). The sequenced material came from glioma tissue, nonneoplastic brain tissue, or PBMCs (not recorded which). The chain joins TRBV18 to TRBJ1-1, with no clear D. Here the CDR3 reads CASSLAGKTEAFF. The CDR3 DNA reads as TGTGCCAGCTCACTCGCGGGGAAAACTGAAGCTTTCTTT.